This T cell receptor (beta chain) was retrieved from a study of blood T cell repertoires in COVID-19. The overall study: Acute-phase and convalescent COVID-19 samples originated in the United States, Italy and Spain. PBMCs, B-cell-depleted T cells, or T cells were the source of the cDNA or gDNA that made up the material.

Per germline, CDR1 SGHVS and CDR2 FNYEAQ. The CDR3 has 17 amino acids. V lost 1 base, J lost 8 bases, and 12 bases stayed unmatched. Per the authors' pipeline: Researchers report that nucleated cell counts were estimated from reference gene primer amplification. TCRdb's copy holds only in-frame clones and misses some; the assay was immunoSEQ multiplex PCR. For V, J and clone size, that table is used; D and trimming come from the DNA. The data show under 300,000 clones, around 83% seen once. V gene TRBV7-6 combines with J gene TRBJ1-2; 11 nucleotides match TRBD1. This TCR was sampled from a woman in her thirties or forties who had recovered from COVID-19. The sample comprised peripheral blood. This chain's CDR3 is CASSLDIAGTGGGGYTF. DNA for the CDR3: TGTGCCAGCAGCTTAGACATCGCCGGGACAGGGGGTGGAGGCTACACCTTC.